A single sample is the source of the 2 T cell receptor beta chains below, sequenced in a study of shared clonotypes between healthy human individuals. This table comes from immunoSEQ multiplex PCR, and its TCRdb copy is limited to in-frame clones, with some not included. The sample lists 2 million to 2.5 million clones, approximately 94% seen once, with approximately 0.13% in the top ten. Sequenced: naive CD4+ T cells sorted from blood. Specified subset: CD45RA+ positively selected. Receptors originate from a man between 18 and 35 years old in good health.

The V call is TRBV4-1, the J call TRBJ2-7; the match to TRBD2 covers 9 bases. The CDR3 loop spans 19 amino acids. Per the germline V gene, CDR1 is MGHRA and CDR2 is YSYEKL. Unmatched junction bases numbered 18, after V lost 4 bases and J lost 2 bases. The CDR3 here is CASSLLPTTGLAGTYEQYF. In DNA, the CDR3 is TGCGCCAGCAGCCTCCTGCCGACAACGGGACTAGCCGGGACCTACGAGCAGTACTTC.

The chain combines TRBV6-6 with TRBJ1-4; tentatively, D is TRBD1 (6 bases). Germline CDR1 MNHNY, CDR2 SVGAGI (reference sequence). V gave up 0 bases and J gave up 8 bases, with 16 bases separating them. The CDR3 covers 16 residues. CDR3 residues: CASSYSTGGTPEKLFF. CDR3 nucleotides: TGTGCCAGCAGTTACTCGACGGGGGGCACTCCGGAAAAACTGTTTTTT.